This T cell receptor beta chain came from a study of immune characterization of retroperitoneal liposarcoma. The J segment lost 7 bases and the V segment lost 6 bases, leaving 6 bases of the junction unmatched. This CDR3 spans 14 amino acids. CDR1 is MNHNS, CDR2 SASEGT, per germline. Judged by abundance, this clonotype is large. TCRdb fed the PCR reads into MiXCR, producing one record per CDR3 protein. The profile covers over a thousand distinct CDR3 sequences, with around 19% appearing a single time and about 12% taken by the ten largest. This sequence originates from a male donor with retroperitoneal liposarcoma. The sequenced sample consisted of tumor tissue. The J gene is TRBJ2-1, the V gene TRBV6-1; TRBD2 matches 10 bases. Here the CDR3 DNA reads TGTGCCAGCAGCCCACCGGGACTAGCGAATGAGCAGTTCTTC. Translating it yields CASSPPGLANEQFF.